Listed here are 29 T cell receptor beta chains from one sample, sequenced in a study of CD8 T cells in ankylosing spondylitis. Their antigens are not known. TCRdb used MiXCR to reprocess the 5' RACE reads, holding one entry per CDR3 protein. The data contain approximately 550,000 distinct CDR3 sequences, about 13% of them singletons. Findings and limits, study-wide: Made up of about eight highly homologous variants, a TCR beta motif appeared characteristic of ankylosing spondylitis blood.

The sequencing input was blood, either unsorted or a sorted T cell fraction (not recorded which). Every receptor here comes from a male donor with ankylosing spondylitis.

J is TRBJ1-5 and V is TRBV10-3; perhaps TRBD1 as D (6 bases). Trimming stripped 2 bases from V and 7 bases from J, with 12 bases between. This CDR3 is 14 amino acids long. Germline V lookup: CDR1 ENHRY, CDR2 SYGVKD. This chain's CDR3 is CAISERGGEQPQHF. CDR3 nucleotides: TGTGCCATCAGTGAGAGGGGGGGTGAGCAGCCCCAGCATTTT.

This clonotype has just a few counts. V and J are TRBV7-8 and TRBJ2-1; a possible D gene is TRBD1 (7 bases). This CDR3 has 15 residues. Germline CDR1 SGHVS, CDR2 FQNEAQ. The germline V and J ends were trimmed by 5 bases and 3 bases, with 14 bases remaining between them. CDR3 amino acids: CASSPGGGYYNEQFF. CDR3 in DNA: TGTGCCAGCAGCCCAGGGGGAGGATACTACAATGAGCAGTTCTTC. Drawing the rest from reference TRBV7-8 and TRBJ2-1, the complete variable domain is GAGVSQSPRYKVAKRGQDVALRCDPISGHVSLFWYQQALGQGPEFLTYFQNEAQLDKSGLPSDRFFAERPEGSVSTLKIQRTQQEDSAVYLCASSPGGGYYNEQFFGPGTRLTVL.

The rearrangement joins TRBV2 to TRBJ2-7, with D uncertain. CDR3 length equals 12 residues. Germline CDR1 and CDR2: SNHLY and FYNNEI. The V gene lost 6 bases and the J gene lost 5 bases, with 11 bases spanning the gap. DNA of the CDR3: TGTGCCAGCAGGGAGACTCTTAACGAGCAGTACGTC. This gives the protein CASRETLNEQYV.

This clonotype has a handful of counts. The chain employs TRBV20-1 and TRBJ2-3, with D possibly being TRBD1 (6 bases). V was cut by 6 bases and J by 2 bases, with 15 bases left in between. The CDR3 loop spans 14 amino acids. Germline CDR1 and CDR2: DFQATT and SNEGSKA (reference sequence). The CDR3 loop is CSAQQQGHTDTQYF. The CDR3, as DNA: TGCAGTGCCCAACAGCAGGGGCACACAGATACGCAGTATTTT.

The sample holds a few counts of this clonotype. The chain's CDR3 is CASSLGKRSPLHF. In DNA, the CDR3 is TGTGCCAGCAGCTTAGGGAAAAGATCACCCCTCCACTTT. This chain connects TRBV3-1 to TRBJ1-6; unclear D gene. Germline V gene lookup returns CDR1 LGHDT and CDR2 YNNKEL (reference sequence). V was pared by 5 bases and J by 10 bases, with 12 bases between. CDR3 length: 13 amino acids.

The chain couples TRBV12-3 or TRBV12-4 to TRBJ1-1, with D possibly matching TRBD1 (5 bases). The CDR3 extends over 13 amino acids. The V and J ends lost 9 bases and 6 bases respectively, with 17 bases between them. CDR3 region: CASSRDVFSEAFF. CDR3 nucleotide sequence: TGTGCCAGTTCGAGGGACGTGTTCTCTGAAGCTTTCTTT.

The chain has TRBV3-1 and TRBJ2-1; D is ambiguous. The CDR3 consists of 15 residues. The germline CDR1 and CDR2 sequences are LGHDT and YNNKEL (reference sequence). The V end lost 0 bases, the J end lost 5 bases, and 11 bases lay between the germline ends. In DNA form, the CDR3 reads TGTGCCAGCAGCCAAGAGTGGGGTTCTAACAATGAGCAGTTCTTC. Protein: CASSQEWGSNNEQFF.

In its sample, this clonotype was seen many times. As DNA, the CDR3 is TGTGCCAGCAGTTACGGGGGGGGGACTGAAGCTTTCTTT. It yields the protein CASSYGGGTEAFF. V usage is TRBV6-5 and J usage is TRBJ1-1; D is perhaps TRBD1 (5 bases). V lost 2 bases and J 5 bases, leaving 9 bases between the germline ends. The CDR3 loop spans 13 amino acids. Per germline, CDR1 MNHEY and CDR2 SVGAGI.

J is TRBJ2-5 and V is TRBV3-1, with 12 bases aligning to TRBD2. CDR1 is LGHDT and CDR2 is YNNKEL in the germline V gene (reference sequence). The CDR3 is 16 amino acids. Unmatched junction bases numbered 9, after V lost 5 bases and J lost 5 bases. The CDR3 DNA reads TGTGCCAGCAGCGCCGGACTAGCGGGATCCACCGAGACCCAGTACTTC. It translates to CASSAGLAGSTETQYF.

The V gene is TRBV6-2 or TRBV6-3, the J gene TRBJ2-1, with 7 bases that match TRBD2. CDR1 is MNHEY, CDR2 SVGEGT, per germline. Trimming cost V 2 bases and J 2 bases; bases outside gene matches: 6. The CDR3 is 16 residues long. The CDR3 nucleotides are TGTGCCAGCAGTTACGGGGGGGAGGGTACCTACAATGAGCAGTTCTTC. It yields the protein CASSYGGEGTYNEQFF.

This clonotype turned up a few times. The chain uses TRBV13 and TRBJ1-1, with D tentatively TRBD1 (6 bases). Germline loops: CDR1 PRHDT, CDR2 FYEKMQ (reference sequence). Trimming took off 5 bases at V and 5 bases at J, with 18 bases between the two ends. The CDR3 loop spans 15 amino acids. CDR3: CASSRGPGVGTEAFF. The CDR3 bases are TGTGCCAGCAGCCGAGGCCCAGGGGTCGGGACTGAAGCTTTCTTT.

This clonotype was counted a few times. This CDR3 reads CASSPGVANTEAFF. DNA for the CDR3: TGTGCCAGCAGTCCAGGGGTCGCGAACACTGAAGCTTTCTTT. The J gene is TRBJ1-1, the V gene TRBV12-3 or TRBV12-4; possible D gene TRBD1, 6 bases. This CDR3 spans 14 amino acids. Trimming took off 5 bases at V and 1 base at J, with 11 bases between the two ends.

About this clonotype: A junction end diverges from the germline sequence, so it may reflect a read error. The V call is TRBV6-2 or TRBV6-3, the J call TRBJ1-6; weak D call: TRBD1 (6 bases). This CDR3 has 16 amino acids. CDR1 and CDR2 (germline): MNHEY, SVGEGT. The CDR3 region has the DNA TGTGCCAGCAGTCACTCCGGTTATCGACAGGATTCACCCCTCCACTTT. This codes for CASSHSGYRQDSPLHF.

The CDR3 here is CASSLVIGNFHSNQPQHF. CDR3 coding DNA: TGTGCCAGCAGCTTAGTAATCGGAAACTTTCATAGCAATCAGCCCCAGCATTTT. This chain joins TRBV11-2 and TRBJ1-5, with no clear D. The CDR3 runs 18 residues. Trimming stripped 1 base from V and 0 bases from J, with 16 bases between. CDR1 and CDR2 (germline): SGHAT, FQNNGV.

This chain joins TRBV29-1 and TRBJ2-1; D is undetermined. CDR3 length: 13 amino acids. Looked up from germline, CDR1 is SQVTM and CDR2 is ANQGSEA. V dropped 7 bases and J dropped 3 bases, with 13 bases sitting between them. Written as DNA, the CDR3 is TGCAGCGCGCAGAAGGGCGGCTACAATGAGCAGTTCTTC. Translated: CSAQKGGYNEQFF.

A few counts support this clonotype. V is TRBV5-8 and J is TRBJ1-4; D ambiguous. Germline V gives CDR1 SGHTS, CDR2 YDEGEE. This CDR3 is built from 15 residues. Between the trimmed V and J ends, which lost 7 bases and 0 bases, there was a span of 13 bases. CDR3 region: CASREEYATNEKLFF. The CDR3 DNA reads TGTGCCAGCCGCGAAGAGTATGCAACTAATGAAAAACTGTTTTTT.

This clonotype was counted between two and nine times. This chain uses TRBV20-1 with TRBJ1-1; no clear D gene. Germline CDR1 DFQATT, CDR2 SNEGSKA (reference sequence). The V end was cut by 2 bases, the J end by 2 bases, with 6 bases between. The CDR3 has 12 residues. The CDR3 loop is CSARWGNTEAFF. In DNA, the CDR3 is TGCAGTGCTAGATGGGGTAACACTGAAGCTTTCTTT.

This chain connects TRBV2 to TRBJ2-1, with D perhaps given as TRBD1 or TRBD2 (5 bases each). V was clipped by 4 bases and J by 11 bases, with 9 bases between them. The CDR3 has 11 amino acids. The V gene's germline CDR1 is SNHLY and CDR2 FYNNEI. The CDR3 loop is CASSGGTQQFF. CDR3 coding DNA: TGTGCCAGCAGTGGGGGGACCCAGCAGTTCTTC.

This clonotype came up a few times. This rearrangement joins TRBV20-1 to TRBJ2-3; possible D gene TRBD2, 6 bases. This CDR3 comprises 15 residues. V was clipped by 3 bases and J by 2 bases, with 15 bases between them. Germline CDR1 is DFQATT and CDR2 is SNEGSKA (reference sequence). In DNA form, the CDR3 reads TGCAGTGCTAGGCGGGGCCAGACCTACACAGATACGCAGTATTTT. It translates to CSARRGQTYTDTQYF.

This rearrangement joins TRBV5-1 to TRBJ1-1; D is uncertain. The germline V gene encodes CDR1 SGHRS and CDR2 YFSETQ. Trimming shortened V by 1 base and J by 5 bases, and 15 bases separated the two germline ends. The CDR3 loop spans 15 amino acids. The CDR3 DNA is TGCGCCAGCAGCTTGATCTCGGATCTCGGGACTGAAGCTTTCTTT. This sequence encodes CASSLISDLGTEAFF. Full variable domain (missing parts from reference TRBV5-1 and TRBJ1-1): KAGVTQTPRYLIKTRGQQVTLSCSPISGHRSVSWYQQTPGQGLQFLFEYFSETQRNKGNFPGRFSGRQFSNSRSEMNVSTLELGDSALYLCASSLISDLGTEAFFGQGTRLTVV.

In the case of this clonotype: One junction end does not reproduce the germline sequence, and a read error may be involved. The rearrangement links TRBV20-1 to TRBJ1-1, with TRBD1 matching over 8 bases. The CDR3 loop spans 12 amino acids. In germline, CDR1 is DFQATT, CDR2 SNEGSKA (reference sequence). The CDR3 region has the DNA TGCAGTGCTGGACAGGGCTCCACTGAAGCTTCCTTT. Its translation: CSAGQGSTEASF.

The chain links TRBV20-1 to TRBJ2-1; 13 bases align to TRBD2. The CDR3 covers 15 residues. Germline lookup yields CDR1 DFQATT and CDR2 SNEGSKA (reference sequence). Trimming removed 3 bases from V and 8 bases from J; junction bases left unmatched: 7. CDR3 sequence (DNA): TGCAGTGCTAGGGTACTAGCGGGAGGGCTTGATGAGCAGTTCTTC. Amino acid sequence: CSARVLAGGLDEQFF.

This chain links TRBV29-1 with TRBJ1-2, with 7 bases fitting TRBD1. This CDR3 region has 13 residues. Germline trimming cut 5 bases from V and 2 bases from J; bases unmatched to any gene: 5. CDR1 SQVTM and CDR2 ANQGSEA come from the germline V gene. CDR3 DNA: TGCAGCGTTCCGACAGGGTTCAACTATGGCTACACCTTC. Translated, it gives CSVPTGFNYGYTF.

This clonotype was counted between two and nine times. The genes are TRBV20-1 and TRBJ1-5; 7 positions agree with TRBD1. CDR1 and CDR2 from the germline V gene are DFQATT and SNEGSKA (reference sequence). The CDR3 has 16 residues. With V trimmed by 0 bases and J by 0 bases, 5 bases remained unmatched. The CDR3 loop is CSARDKGGFSNQPQHF. CDR3 sequence (DNA): TGCAGTGCTAGAGATAAAGGGGGCTTTAGCAATCAGCCCCAGCATTTT.

There are many counts of this clonotype. The chain joins TRBV14 to TRBJ2-3; no firm D call. Germline V lookup: CDR1 SGHDN, CDR2 FVKESK. The germline V and J ends were trimmed by 4 bases and 6 bases, with 11 bases remaining between them. The CDR3 covers 13 residues. CDR3 region: CASSPSTWDTQYF. CDR3 in DNA: TGTGCCAGCAGCCCCTCAACGTGGGATACGCAGTATTTT.

This clonotype was recorded a few times. V gene TRBV5-1 combines with J gene TRBJ2-1; no definite D call. The CDR3 length is 12 residues. In germline, CDR1 is SGHRS, CDR2 YFSETQ. V was trimmed by 2 bases and J by 9 bases, leaving 9 bases between them. CDR3 protein: CASSLLVGEQFF. The CDR3 DNA is TGCGCCAGCAGCTTATTAGTGGGTGAGCAGTTCTTC.

Concerning this clonotype itself: A read error may account for a junction end that differs from germline. The rearrangement uses TRBV7-2 and TRBJ2-1; D may be TRBD2 (5 bases). This CDR3 region has 13 residues. The V gene's germline CDR1 is SGHTA and CDR2 FQGNSA. The CDR3 bases are TGTGCCAGCAACTTAGGGAGAAACAATGAGCAGTTCTTC. Protein product: CASNLGRNNEQFF.

Points on this clonotype: A single base separates this from a much larger clone, so it may be a read error. The chain combines TRBV20-1 with TRBJ1-5, with 8 bases lining up with TRBD1. Germline V gene data show CDR1 as DFQATT and CDR2 as SNEGSKA (reference sequence). This CDR3 is 16 amino acids long. The CDR3 is CCARPPQGGGSQPQHF. CDR3 DNA sequence: TGCTGTGCTAGACCCCCACAGGGGGGGGGTAGTCAGCCCCAGCATTTT.

This clonotype was seen more than once but under ten times. This sequence joins TRBV5-1 and TRBJ2-6; no reliable D call. CDR1 and CDR2 (germline): SGHRS, YFSETQ. CDR3 size: 13 residues. V lost 5 bases, J lost 2 bases, and 5 bases lay in between. DNA of the CDR3: TGCGCCAGCAGGTGGGCTGGGGCCAACGTCCTGACTTTC. This translates into CASRWAGANVLTF. Full variable domain (outside the CDR3, taken from reference TRBV5-1 and TRBJ2-6): KAGVTQTPRYLIKTRGQQVTLSCSPISGHRSVSWYQQTPGQGLQFLFEYFSETQRNKGNFPGRFSGRQFSNSRSEMNVSTLELGDSALYLCASRWAGANVLTFGAGSRLTVL.